This T cell receptor beta chain was obtained from a study of CD8 T cells in ankylosing spondylitis. Study findings and constraints: Disease-associated clonotypes exhibited CD8+ identity and were relatively infrequent in peripheral blood. There were earlier reports of some motif variants in reactive arthritis synovial fluid and blood. Apparently characteristic of ankylosing spondylitis blood was a TCR beta motif (eight highly homologous variants).

Germline V gives CDR1 SGHDN, CDR2 FVKESK. The CDR3 extends over 15 amino acids. This clonotype was seen many times. No antigen is known for it. The junction departs from germline at one end; a sequencing error may be responsible. Preparation of TCR beta libraries was done by quantitative 5'-RACE with molecular barcodes. One entry per CDR3 protein, called by TCRdb with MiXCR from the 5' RACE reads. The sample consists of some 95,000 distinct CDR3 sequences, approximately 9% of them appearing once. This clonotype originated in a male donor with ankylosing spondylitis or in good health (not recorded which). Sample: blood, either unsorted or a sorted T cell fraction (not recorded which). This chain links TRBV14 with TRBJ2-7; the D gene is possibly TRBD1 (6 bases). This CDR3 is CTSSQGRDMENKQYF. The CDR3 DNA is TGTACCAGCAGCCAAGGCCGGGACATGGAAAACAAGCAGTACTTC.